This is a list of T cell receptor beta chains from one sample in a study of blood T cell repertoires in COVID-19. Data came from immunoSEQ multiplex PCR; TCRdb stores just in-frame clones and leaves some out. The table shows 310,000 or so clones, with roughly 90% occurring only once. Material for sequencing was PBMCs or T cells enriched from blood (not recorded which). Every receptor here comes from a woman aged 40 to 50 who had recovered from COVID-19. Both conserved end residues are part of each CDR3. The D gene is left open where the match is weak. Clone sizes are given selectively: once, few, many, or a class where the clone is expanded.

d_call	v_call	clone_size	j_call	cdr3_nt	cdr3_aa
TRBD1	TRBV20-1	-	TRBJ1-1	TGCAGTGCACCTGACAGGGGGGCAGCTTTCTTT	CSAPDRGAAFF
TRBD1	TRBV11-3	-	TRBJ2-7	TGTGCCAGCAGTCCGGATACAGGGGGAGGCGAGCAGTACTTC	CASSPDTGGGEQYF
TRBD1	TRBV5-6	-	TRBJ2-5	TGTGCCAGCAGCTTGAAGGGGGCAAGAGAGACCCAGTACTTC	CASSLKGARETQYF
TRBD1	TRBV19	-	TRBJ2-7	TGTGCCAGTAGTCTCGGGACAGGGGGCCTAGACGAGCAGTACTTC	CASSLGTGGLDEQYF
-	TRBV7-3	few	TRBJ2-3	TGTGCCAGCAGCATAGGACAGAGGCCAGATACGCAGTATTTT	CASSIGQRPDTQYF
-	TRBV12-3/TRBV12-4	-	TRBJ2-6	TGTGCCAGCACTCCCTCTGGGGCCAACGTCCTGACTTTC	CASTPSGANVLTF
-	TRBV19	-	TRBJ1-2	TGTGCCAGTAGTATCCCCGGGATTGCCTATTATGGCTACACCTTC	CASSIPGIAYYGYTF
TRBD1	TRBV19	once	TRBJ2-7	TGTGCCAGTAGTATACGGGACAGCTCCTACGAGCAGTACTTC	CASSIRDSSYEQYF
TRBD1	TRBV6-7	once	TRBJ1-5	TGTGCCAGCAGTGAGACAGGGGGCTCGAGTCAGCCCCAGCATTTT	CASSETGGSSQPQHF
-	TRBV2	once	TRBJ2-7	TGTGCCAGCGGGGCAGGGATGGGATACGAGCAGTACTTC	CASGAGMGYEQYF
TRBD1	TRBV7-3	-	TRBJ2-5	TGTGCCAGCAGCAGGACAGGACAAGAGACCCAGTACTTC	CASSRTGQETQYF
-	TRBV2	-	TRBJ2-1	TGTGCCAGCAGTGGAGTGGGACAAGGGTTCCCCTCCTACAATGAGCAGTTCTTC	CASSGVGQGFPSYNEQFF
TRBD2	TRBV3-1/TRBV3-2	-	TRBJ2-5	TGTGCCAGCAGCCAAGACTCCGCTAGCGGGAGAGAGACCCAGTACTTC	CASSQDSASGRETQYF
TRBD2	TRBV29-1	-	TRBJ2-1	TGCAGCGTTGACTCGGGACTAGCAAACGATGAGCAGTTCTTC	CSVDSGLANDEQFF
TRBD1	TRBV11-2	-	TRBJ2-7	TGTGCCAGCAGCCGACAGGGAGAGCAGTACTTC	CASSRQGEQYF
TRBD1	TRBV27	-	TRBJ2-7	TGTGCCAGCAGTTCCCCGGGTAGGGGGCAATACGAGCAGTACTTC	CASSSPGRGQYEQYF
TRBD2	TRBV30	-	TRBJ2-3	TGTGCCTGGAGCCCAGGGGCGGGAGGGGCAGATACGCAGTATTTT	CAWSPGAGGADTQYF
-	TRBV15	-	TRBJ1-3	TGTGCCACCAGCAGAGATAGGGCAGGGGCGACGGGAAACACCATATATTTT	CATSRDRAGATGNTIYF
TRBD2	TRBV10-2	once	TRBJ2-2	TGCGCCAGCAGTAGCGGGGGGGACACCGGGGAGCTGTTTTTT	CASSSGGDTGELFF
TRBD1	TRBV7-2	-	TRBJ2-1	TGTGCCAGCAGCCCCTCCTCCGACAGGGATGAGCAGTTCTTC	CASSPSSDRDEQFF
-	TRBV6-2/TRBV6-3	-	TRBJ2-2	TGTGCCAGCAGTTACCCTGAGGAGGACCCATACTCTACCGGGGAGCTGTTTTTT	CASSYPEEDPYSTGELFF
-	TRBV11-2	-	TRBJ1-1	TGTGCCAGCAGCGCGGACAGTGGCACTGAAGCTTTCTTT	CASSADSGTEAFF
-	TRBV30	-	TRBJ1-3	TGTGCCTGGAGTCGAGACAGTACTGGAAACACCATATATTTT	CAWSRDSTGNTIYF
-	TRBV6-5	-	TRBJ1-6	TGTGCCAGCATGGGGAGTCAAGATTCACCCCTCCACTTT	CASMGSQDSPLHF
-	TRBV18	once	TRBJ2-2	TGTGCCAGCTCACCAGGGCTAAACACCGGGGAGCTGTTTTTT	CASSPGLNTGELFF
TRBD1	TRBV7-8	-	TRBJ1-6	TGTGCCAGCAGCTTTGTTGGGACAGATAATTCACCCCTCCACTTT	CASSFVGTDNSPLHF
-	TRBV7-3	-	TRBJ2-7	TGTGCCAGCAGCTTTCTCGGGGGAGCTTTCTACGAGCAGTACTTC	CASSFLGGAFYEQYF
TRBD2	TRBV10-3	-	TRBJ2-7	TGTGCCATCAGTGGGACTAGCGGGAGCTTAGTATACGAGCAGTACTTC	CAISGTSGSLVYEQYF
TRBD1	TRBV5-4	-	TRBJ2-4	TGTGCCAGCAGTTCCGGACAGGGGGTCAAAAACATTCAGTACTTC	CASSSGQGVKNIQYF
TRBD2	TRBV4-3	-	TRBJ2-3	TGCGCCAGCAGCCGTTACCTAGCGGGAGGGAGCACAGATACGCAGTATTTT	CASSRYLAGGSTDTQYF
TRBD1	TRBV18	-	TRBJ1-2	TGTGCCAGCTCACCATCGGGACAGGAGTTCTATGGCTACACCTTC	CASSPSGQEFYGYTF
-	TRBV7-9	-	TRBJ1-5	TGTGCCAGCAGCCCGGGGGGGACCAATCAGCCCCAGCATTTT	CASSPGGTNQPQHF
TRBD2	TRBV24-1	-	TRBJ2-3	TGTGCCACCAGTGATCACCGACTAGCGGGGAGCACAGATACGCAGTATTTT	CATSDHRLAGSTDTQYF
-	TRBV21-1	-	TRBJ1-5	TGTGCCAGCAGTTGGGGGGGTCCTAAGAATCAGCCCCAGCATTTT	CASSWGGPKNQPQHF
TRBD2	TRBV6-5	-	TRBJ2-2	TGTGCCAGCAGTCGTAGCGGGGGGGCAACCGGGGAGCTGTTTTTT	CASSRSGGATGELFF
TRBD2	TRBV10-2	-	TRBJ2-2	TGCGCCAGCAAGACGACTAGCGAACACGGGGAGCTGTTTTTT	CASKTTSEHGELFF
-	TRBV7-2	-	TRBJ2-7	TGTGCCAGCAGCTTAACGACTCCCGGCTACGAGCAGTACTTC	CASSLTTPGYEQYF
TRBD1	TRBV27	-	TRBJ1-2	TGTGCCAGCAGTTCTCGAGGACAGGTTGGCGGCTACACCTTC	CASSSRGQVGGYTF
-	TRBV21-1	-	TRBJ2-3	TGTGCCAGCAGCAAAGCACTCCGACAGGGTAGTACGTATTTT	CASSKALRQGSTYF
-	TRBV3-1/TRBV3-2	few	TRBJ2-6	TGTGCCAGCAGCCAGTTTAACTCTGGGGCCAACGTCCTGACTTTC	CASSQFNSGANVLTF
-	TRBV28	-	TRBJ1-6	TGTGCCAGCAGCCGACAGCTCCGCGGTAATTCACCCCTCCACTTT	CASSRQLRGNSPLHF
TRBD2	TRBV7-3	-	TRBJ2-3	TGTGCCAGCAGCTCCCTAGCGGGGGGAGGCACAGATACGCAGTATTTT	CASSSLAGGGTDTQYF
TRBD1	TRBV28	-	TRBJ1-6	TGTGCCAGCAGACGCCCGGGACAGGCGGGTGTAAATTCACCCCTCCACTTT	CASRRPGQAGVNSPLHF
TRBD1	TRBV27	-	TRBJ2-5	TGTGCCAGCAGTTACGGGACAGGGGGCCGGAAAGAGACCCAGTACTTC	CASSYGTGGRKETQYF
-	TRBV19	-	TRBJ2-1	TGTGCCAGTAGTGGGGGCATAGGCGGCAACAATGAGCAGTTCTTC	CASSGGIGGNNEQFF
TRBD2	TRBV7-3	-	TRBJ2-1	TGTGCCAGCAGCTCGGGGGGTGAGCAGTTCTTC	CASSSGGEQFF
-	TRBV15	-	TRBJ2-7	TGTGCCACCAGCAGAGAGCCAGGCACCATTACTCCCGAGCAGTACTTC	CATSREPGTITPEQYF
TRBD1	TRBV19	-	TRBJ1-6	TGTGCCAGTAGTATCGGACAGGGCAGCTCCTATAATTCACCCCTCCACTTT	CASSIGQGSSYNSPLHF
-	TRBV7-9	-	TRBJ1-1	TGTGCCAGCAGCCGAATCGACACAAACACTGAAGCTTTCTTT	CASSRIDTNTEAFF
TRBD1	TRBV5-1	-	TRBJ2-7	TGCGCCAGCAGCCTAAATGGACAGGGGGCGTACGAGCAGTACTTC	CASSLNGQGAYEQYF